One T cell receptor beta chain is described in this entry. Its cognate antigen is unknown. The V segment lost 1 base and the J segment 4 bases; nucleotides outside the gene matches: 5. Germline V CDR1 and CDR2: MGHRA, YSYEKL. The CDR3 length is 15 residues. Primers for the PCR totalled 60 Vbeta and 13 Jbeta. The data were produced by immunoSEQ multiplex PCR, yet TCRdb's version contains in-frame clones alone and is incomplete. The profile covers around 200,000 clones, with more than 60% appearing a single time and over 3% taken by the ten largest. This entry is derived from a study of cytomegalovirus exposure and HLA in healthy donors. General study findings and limits: Sequence variants that were highly shared formed a cluster that was likely a sequencing artifact.

This clonotype was obtained from a female donor in good health and CMV-seronegative. Material: PBMCs. The gene calls are TRBV4-1 and TRBJ2-3, with 7 bases fitting TRBD2. The CDR3, as DNA: TGCGCCAGCAGCCAAGCAGGACTAGGGTCAGATACGCAGTATTTT. Protein product: CASSQAGLGSDTQYF.